A single sample gave rise to the 16 T cell receptor beta chains below, sequenced in a study of liver allograft versus peripheral blood T cells. Across the study: Transplanted livers held T cell receptor repertoires, and these were compared with repertoires in recipients' peripheral blood.

TCRdb re-called the reads with MiXCR, one entry per CDR3 protein. The sample shows about 8,500 distinct CDR3 sequences, 15% to 20% of them seen only once. These receptors were taken from a human patient who had a liver transplant. Certain T cells may be donor cells from the graft.

There are many counts of this clonotype. The rearrangement uses TRBV6-5 and TRBJ2-3; D is uncertain. CDR1 MNHEY and CDR2 SVGAGI come from the germline V gene. Trimming left V 0 bases short and J 4 bases short, with 11 bases between. This CDR3 spans 15 amino acids. Here the CDR3 reads CASSYSPSTADTQYF. The CDR3 DNA follows: TGTGCCAGCAGTTACTCCCCGTCCACGGCAGATACGCAGTATTTT.

This clonotype qualifies as medium-sized. The chain joins TRBV6-6 to TRBJ1-4; 10 bases are shared with TRBD1. Germline V gene data show CDR1 as MNHNY and CDR2 as SVGAGI (reference sequence). The CDR3 covers 15 residues. V shed 3 bases and J 8 bases; nucleotides not matched to a gene: 6. The CDR3 sequence: CASSYQGTGAEKLFF. The CDR3 DNA reads TGTGCCAGCAGTTATCAAGGGACAGGGGCCGAAAAACTGTTTTTT.

This sequence joins TRBV6-6 and TRBJ1-1; D not certain. The CDR3 is made up of 18 amino acids. Germline V CDR1 and CDR2: MNHNY, SVGAGI (reference sequence). The ends were cut back, 2 bases at V and 0 bases at J, with 19 bases in the middle. DNA for the CDR3: TGTGCCAGCAGTTACACCCTCATTGGAGGGTCCGTGAACACTGAAGCTTTCTTT. It yields the protein CASSYTLIGGSVNTEAFF.

This clonotype is medium-sized by share. The chain combines TRBV6-5 with TRBJ1-6; the match to TRBD1 covers 9 bases. The CDR3 runs to 17 residues. Germline CDR1 is MNHEY and CDR2 is SVGAGI. The V segment lost 7 bases and the J segment 9 bases; nucleotides outside the gene matches: 16. The CDR3 spells CASIHKRPGQGVSPLHF. The CDR3 region has the DNA TGTGCCAGCATCCACAAGCGCCCGGGACAGGGAGTTTCACCCCTCCACTTT.

In its sample, this clonotype is medium-sized. The chain couples TRBV27 to TRBJ1-4; TRBD1 might be the D (5 bases). Germline V gene data show CDR1 as MNHEY and CDR2 as SMNVEV (reference sequence). CDR3 length: 15 amino acids. The ends were cut back, 5 bases at V and 0 bases at J, with 10 bases in the middle. The CDR3 sequence: CASSPQGATNEKLFF. The DNA for the CDR3 is TGTGCCAGCAGTCCCCAGGGAGCAACTAATGAAAAACTGTTTTTT.

The J gene is TRBJ2-5, the V gene TRBV20-1; the D is unclear. The germline V gene encodes CDR1 DFQATT and CDR2 SNEGSKA (reference sequence). Trimming took off 6 bases at V and 0 bases at J, with 5 bases between the two ends. The CDR3 runs 11 residues. CDR3 nucleotide sequence: TGCAGTGCACGAAACCAAGAGACCCAGTACTTC. Protein product: CSARNQETQYF.

By sample share, this clonotype is medium-sized. The chain has TRBV29-1 and TRBJ2-7; D may be TRBD2 (6 bases). Trimming removed 1 base at V and 2 bases at J, with 18 bases between. CDR1 is SQVTM and CDR2 is ANQGSEA in the germline V gene. The CDR3 sequence is 16 residues long. Here the CDR3 DNA reads TGCAGCGTTGAAGGGAAGTACGCAGGCGGGACCTACGAGCAGTACTTC. This translates into CSVEGKYAGGTYEQYF.

By sample share, this clonotype is medium-sized. The chain combines TRBV30 with TRBJ2-3; D perhaps matches TRBD2 (6 bases). The CDR3 has 15 residues. Germline V gene sequence: CDR1 GTSNPN, CDR2 SVGIG (reference sequence). V was pared by 5 bases and J by 3 bases, with 18 bases between. The CDR3 spells CAWGGTRGLTDTQYF. As DNA, the CDR3 is TGTGCCTGGGGGGGGACGAGGGGCCTAACAGATACGCAGTATTTT.

Judged by abundance, this clonotype is medium-sized. The V and J genes are TRBV6-6 and TRBJ1-5; no definite D call. Trimming removed 0 bases at V and 0 bases at J, with 9 bases between. CDR1 and CDR2 (germline): MNHNY, SVGAGI (reference sequence). The CDR3 has 16 amino acids. CDR3 protein: CASSYSGIYSNQPQHF. For the CDR3, the DNA is TGTGCCAGCAGTTACTCAGGGATCTATAGCAATCAGCCCCAGCATTTT.

This chain connects TRBV5-4 to TRBJ2-5; 8 bases agree with TRBD2. The CDR3 loop spans 16 amino acids. CDR1 is SGHNT and CDR2 is YYREEE in the germline V gene (reference sequence). V gave up 3 bases and J gave up 0 bases; unmatched junction bases: 7. The CDR3 loop is CASSWGGLGYQETQYF. CDR3 DNA: TGTGCCAGCAGCTGGGGGGGACTAGGGTACCAAGAGACCCAGTACTTC.

In its sample, this clonotype was seen a few times. The chain has TRBV9 and TRBJ2-3, with a tentative D call TRBD1 (5 bases). V dropped 4 bases and J dropped 4 bases, with 16 bases sitting between them. Germline V gene sequence: CDR1 SGDLS, CDR2 YYNGEE. This CDR3 region has 15 residues. The CDR3 is CASSSTGGWADTQYF. Written as DNA, the CDR3 is TGTGCCAGCAGCTCCACAGGTGGATGGGCAGATACGCAGTATTTT.

The V gene is TRBV5-1, the J gene TRBJ2-7; a possible D gene is TRBD2 (6 bases). Germline CDR1 and CDR2: SGHRS and YFSETQ. The CDR3 runs 14 residues. The ends were cut back, 0 bases at V and 1 base at J, with 8 bases in the middle. The CDR3 loop reads CASSLVSGSYEQYF. The CDR3 DNA sequence: TGCGCCAGCAGCTTGGTTAGCGGTTCCTACGAGCAGTACTTC.

This clonotype was picked up many times. The CDR3 region has the DNA TGCAGTGCTAGAACCTCGGCCTTGGTGGACTATGGCTACACCTTC. This gives the protein CSARTSALVDYGYTF. The V gene is TRBV20-1, the J gene TRBJ1-2; D unresolved. The CDR3 loop spans 15 amino acids. The V end was cut by 2 bases, the J end by 3 bases, with 16 bases between. Per the germline V gene, CDR1 is DFQATT and CDR2 is SNEGSKA (reference sequence).

Worth noting for this clonotype: A much larger clone lies a single base off, so this may be a read error. V gene TRBV7-2 combines with J gene TRBJ2-1, with TRBD2 as a possible D gene (5 bases). The germline gives CDR1 SGHTA, CDR2 FQGNSA. The V and J ends lost 1 base and 5 bases respectively, with 6 bases between them. CDR3 length: 13 amino acids. The DNA of the CDR3 is TGTGCCAGCAGCTTAGGGACTCACAATGAGCAGTTCTTC. Translating gives CASSLGTHNEQFF. The complete variable domain, with remaining parts taken from reference TRBV7-2 and TRBJ2-1, reads GAGVSQSPSNKVTEKGKDVELRCDPISGHTALYWYRQSLGQGLEFLIYFQGNSAPDKSGLPSDRFSAERTGGSVSTLTIQRTQQEDSAVYLCASSLGTHNEQFFGPGTRLTVL.

This clonotype is medium-sized (0.01 to 0.1%). This sequence joins TRBV6-1 and TRBJ1-2; D is uncertain. CDR1 and CDR2 from the germline V gene are MNHNS and SASEGT. The V end lost 6 bases, the J end lost 2 bases, and 1 base lay between the germline ends. The CDR3 sequence is 10 residues long. The CDR3 DNA reads TGTGCCAGCAGCAACTATGGCTACACCTTC. Encoded protein: CASSNYGYTF.

The genes are TRBV19 and TRBJ2-5, with D uncertain. The germline gives CDR1 LNHDA, CDR2 SQIVND (reference sequence). CDR3 length: 12 residues. With 6 bases removed from V and 3 bases from J, the gap between germline ends came to 8 bases. The CDR3: CASSQSKETQYF. In nucleotides, the CDR3 is TGTGCCAGTAGCCAAAGTAAAGAGACCCAGTACTTC.